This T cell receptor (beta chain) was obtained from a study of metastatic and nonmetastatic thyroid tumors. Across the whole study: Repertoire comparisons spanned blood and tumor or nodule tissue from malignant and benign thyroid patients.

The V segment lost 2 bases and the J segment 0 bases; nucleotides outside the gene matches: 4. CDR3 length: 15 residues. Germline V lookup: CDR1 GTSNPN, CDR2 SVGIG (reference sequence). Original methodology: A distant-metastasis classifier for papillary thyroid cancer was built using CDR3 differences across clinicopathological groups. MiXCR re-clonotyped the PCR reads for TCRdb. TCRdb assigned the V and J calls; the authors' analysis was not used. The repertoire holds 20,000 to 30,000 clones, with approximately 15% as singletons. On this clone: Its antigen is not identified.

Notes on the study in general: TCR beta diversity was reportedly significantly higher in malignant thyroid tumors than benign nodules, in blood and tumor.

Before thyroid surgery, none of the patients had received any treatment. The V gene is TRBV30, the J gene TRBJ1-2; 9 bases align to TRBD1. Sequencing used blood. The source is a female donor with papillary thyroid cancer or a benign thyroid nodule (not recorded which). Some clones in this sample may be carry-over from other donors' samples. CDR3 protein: CAWSRGTGTNYGYTF. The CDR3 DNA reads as TGTGCCTGGAGTAGGGGGACAGGGACTAACTATGGCTACACCTTC.